The 20 T cell receptor beta chains given below trace back to one sample, sequenced in a study of blood T cell repertoires in COVID-19. Only in-frame clones appear in the TCRdb table, and some are missing; sequencing was by immunoSEQ multiplex PCR. This sample has over 250,000 clones, with about 88% found just once. Sequencing input: PBMCs or T cells enriched from blood (not recorded which). The receptors stem from a woman aged 45 to 65 who had recovered from COVID-19.

The chain combines TRBV30 with TRBJ1-4; D is possibly TRBD1 (6 bases). Deletions cut 4 bases from V and 0 bases from J, with 12 bases between. The CDR3 runs to 15 residues. From germline, CDR1 is GTSNPN and CDR2 SVGIG (reference sequence). The CDR3 bases are TGTGCCTGGACACAGGGAGAGTCAACTAATGAAAAACTGTTTTTT. Its protein is CAWTQGESTNEKLFF.

The rearrangement uses TRBV7-8 and TRBJ2-2, with TRBD2 matching over 14 bases. V shed 7 bases, J shed 6 bases, and the junction held 7 bases outside the gene matches. The germline gives CDR1 SGHVS, CDR2 FQNEAQ. CDR3 length: 16 residues. The CDR3: CASKFLGLAGAGELFF. CDR3 bases: TGTGCCAGCAAATTTTTGGGACTAGCGGGAGCCGGGGAGCTGTTTTTT.

The J gene is TRBJ2-1, the V gene TRBV11-2, with a possible D match to TRBD2 (6 bases). Trimming shortened V by 4 bases and J by 8 bases, and 12 bases separated the two germline ends. Germline CDR1 and CDR2: SGHAT and FQNNGV. This CDR3 is built from 13 residues. CDR3 DNA sequence: TGTGCCAGCAGCTACCGGAGGGTCGATGAGCAGTTCTTC. Translating gives CASSYRRVDEQFF.

The V and J genes are TRBV6-1 and TRBJ1-5; D perhaps matches TRBD1 (5 bases). The V end lost 2 bases, the J end lost 5 bases, and 7 bases lay between the germline ends. The V gene's germline CDR1 is MNHNS and CDR2 SASEGT. This CDR3 has 13 amino acids. CDR3 protein: CASSEQGDQPQHF. In DNA form, the CDR3 reads TGTGCCAGCAGTGAACAGGGTGATCAGCCCCAGCATTTT.

The chain employs TRBV12-2 and TRBJ1-3; the table's D gene call, TRBD1, was not cross checked with the DNA. TRBV12-2 is tagged as a pseudogene. The CDR3 is made up of 16 amino acids. CDR3 region: CASRLVATGCGNTIYF. CDR3 sequence (DNA): TGTGCAAGTCGCTTAGTGGCGACAGGGTGCGGAAACACCATATATTTT.

J is TRBJ2-2 and V is TRBV25-1; no reliable D call. The germline CDR1 and CDR2 sequences are MGHDK and SYGVNS. The CDR3 is made up of 14 amino acids. V dropped 3 bases and J dropped 7 bases, with 12 bases sitting between them. CDR3 nucleotides: TGTGCCAGCAGTGACAGGCAGCCACTCGGGGAGCTGTTTTTT. Encoded protein: CASSDRQPLGELFF.

The genes are TRBV6-1 and TRBJ2-7; D might be TRBD2 (6 bases). The V and J ends lost 0 bases and 7 bases respectively, with 10 bases between them. Per germline, CDR1 MNHNS and CDR2 SASEGT. This CDR3 is built from 13 residues. CDR3 DNA sequence: TGTGCCAGCAGTGAAGCGCTTCGGGGGGAGCAGTACTTC. Translation gives CASSEALRGEQYF.

The chain combines TRBV3-1 (or the pseudogene TRBV3-2) with TRBJ2-7; weak D call: TRBD1 (6 bases). Germline CDR1 and CDR2: LGHDT and YNNKEL (reference sequence). CDR3 length: 16 residues. V dropped 3 bases and J dropped 3 bases, with 18 bases sitting between them. CDR3 region: CASSQRVQGIRYEQYF. The CDR3 DNA sequence: TGTGCCAGCAGCCAGAGGGTGCAGGGGATACGCTACGAGCAGTACTTC.

The gene calls are TRBV30 and TRBJ1-4; TRBD1 might be the D (5 bases). This CDR3 has 13 residues. Trimming removed 1 base at V and 5 bases at J, with 8 bases between. Germline V gene sequence: CDR1 GTSNPN, CDR2 SVGIG (reference sequence). The CDR3 sequence: CAWSAAGNEKLFF. CDR3 DNA sequence: TGTGCCTGGAGTGCCGCAGGGAATGAAAAACTGTTTTTT. Supplemented by reference TRBV30 and TRBJ1-4, the full variable domain reads SQTIHQWPATLVQPVGSPLSLECTVEGTSNPNLYWYRQAAGRGLQLLFYSVGIGQISSEVPQNLSASRPQDRQFILSSKKLLLSDSGFYLCAWSAAGNEKLFFGSGTQLSVL.

The chain is built from TRBV3-1 (or the pseudogene TRBV3-2) and TRBJ1-1, with no clear D. Germline V gene sequence: CDR1 LGHDT, CDR2 YNNKEL (reference sequence). This CDR3 is 12 amino acids long. V lost 6 bases and J 4 bases, leaving 9 bases between the germline ends. The CDR3 DNA follows: TGTGCCAGCAGAGGTGAGGGCACTGAAGCTTTCTTT. Translation gives CASRGEGTEAFF.

The chain couples TRBV6-2 or TRBV6-3 to TRBJ2-1; a weak D match, TRBD2 (8 bases). Germline CDR1 is MNHEY and CDR2 is SVGEGT. Trimming removed 0 bases at V and 9 bases at J, with 15 bases between. The CDR3 is made up of 15 amino acids. For the CDR3, the DNA is TGTGCCAGCAGTTACTCGAAGGGGGCGGGAGGTGAGCAGTTCTTC. Translating gives CASSYSKGAGGEQFF.

This chain connects TRBV6-2 or TRBV6-3 to TRBJ2-2, with D possibly TRBD1 on 7 matching bases. Germline V gene lookup returns CDR1 MNHEY and CDR2 SVGEGT. The CDR3 has 16 amino acids. V lost 2 bases and J 0 bases, leaving 10 bases between the germline ends. The CDR3 bases are TGTGCCAGCAGTTACGCGGGGACAGCGAACACCGGGGAGCTGTTTTTT. Protein product: CASSYAGTANTGELFF.

The gene calls are TRBV7-9 and TRBJ1-2, with D possibly matching TRBD1 (5 bases). The CDR3 length is 13 residues. V lost 4 bases and J 4 bases, leaving 10 bases between the germline ends. The germline V gene has CDR1 SEHNR and CDR2 FQNEAQ (reference sequence). Written as DNA, the CDR3 is TGTGCCAGCAGCTCAGGGAACTTCTATGGCTACACCTTC. Amino acids: CASSSGNFYGYTF.

The chain links TRBV7-8 to TRBJ2-7; 10 positions agree with TRBD2. Losses at the gene ends were 4 bases for V and 3 bases for J; bases not matched to a gene: 3. Germline CDR1 reads SGHVS; CDR2 reads FQNEAQ. The CDR3 covers 14 residues. Written as DNA, the CDR3 is TGTGCCAGCAGCTCCCTAGCGGGAGACTACGAGCAGTACTTC. This codes for CASSSLAGDYEQYF.

The chain couples TRBV12-3 or TRBV12-4 to TRBJ2-1; TRBD2 is a possible D gene (5 bases). V shed 7 bases and J shed 10 bases, with 14 bases lying between them. The CDR3 loop spans 12 amino acids. CDR3 sequence reads: CASTGRRGEQFF. CDR3 sequence (DNA): TGTGCCAGCACCGGGCGGAGAGGGGAGCAGTTCTTC.

The J gene is TRBJ2-6, the V gene TRBV19; D might be TRBD1 (5 bases). Germline lookup yields CDR1 LNHDA and CDR2 SQIVND (reference sequence). The CDR3 covers 14 residues. The CDR3 is CGSSRVSGANVLTF. The CDR3 bases are TGTGGGTCCTCCAGGGTCTCTGGGGCCAACGTCCTGACTTTC.

This chain connects TRBV4-1 to TRBJ2-1, with D perhaps TRBD2 (5 bases). V lost 0 bases and J lost 10, with 16 bases in between. Germline V gene sequence: CDR1 MGHRA, CDR2 YSYEKL. CDR3 length: 15 amino acids. As DNA, the CDR3 is TGCGCCAGCAGCCAAGAGTCCAGGCGAGCGGACGAGCAGTTCTTC. The encoded protein is CASSQESRRADEQFF.

J is TRBJ2-7 and V is TRBV6-2 or TRBV6-3, with 13 nucleotides matching TRBD2. The ends lost 6 bases at V and 2 bases at J; junction bases unmatched: 4. Germline CDR1 is MNHEY and CDR2 is SVGEGT. The CDR3 sequence is 15 residues long. The CDR3, as DNA: TGTGCCAGCAGCCCAGGACTAGCGGGGGCCTACGAGCAGTACTTC. Amino acids: CASSPGLAGAYEQYF.

V usage is TRBV6-6 and J usage is TRBJ1-2; TRBD1 aligns across 8 bases. The CDR3 length is 15 residues. The J segment lost 9 bases and the V segment lost 1 base, leaving 10 bases of the junction unmatched. Per germline, CDR1 MNHNY and CDR2 SVGAGI (reference sequence). The CDR3 DNA is TGTGCCAGCAGTTACTTGCTGGGACAGGACGAGAGCTACACCTTC. Translation gives CASSYLLGQDESYTF.

This sequence joins TRBV28 and TRBJ1-5, with D possibly TRBD1 on 6 matching bases. This CDR3 comprises 15 residues. V was trimmed by 3 bases and J by 5 bases, leaving 14 bases between them. The germline V gene has CDR1 MDHEN and CDR2 SYDVKM. This chain's CDR3 is CASSFLRGSDQPQHF. The CDR3 DNA is TGTGCCAGCAGTTTCCTAAGGGGGTCGGATCAGCCCCAGCATTTT.